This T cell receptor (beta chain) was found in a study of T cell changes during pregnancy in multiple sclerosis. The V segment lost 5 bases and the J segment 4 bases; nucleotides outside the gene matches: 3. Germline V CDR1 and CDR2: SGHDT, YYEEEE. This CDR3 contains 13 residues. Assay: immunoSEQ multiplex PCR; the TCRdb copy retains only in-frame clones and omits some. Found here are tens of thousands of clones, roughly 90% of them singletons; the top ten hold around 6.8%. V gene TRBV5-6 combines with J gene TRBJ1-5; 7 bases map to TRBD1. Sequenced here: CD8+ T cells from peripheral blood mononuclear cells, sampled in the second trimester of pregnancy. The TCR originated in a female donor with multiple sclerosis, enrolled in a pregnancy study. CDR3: CASSQGVNQPQHF. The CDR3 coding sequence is TGTGCCAGCAGTCAGGGGGTAAATCAGCCCCAGCATTTT.